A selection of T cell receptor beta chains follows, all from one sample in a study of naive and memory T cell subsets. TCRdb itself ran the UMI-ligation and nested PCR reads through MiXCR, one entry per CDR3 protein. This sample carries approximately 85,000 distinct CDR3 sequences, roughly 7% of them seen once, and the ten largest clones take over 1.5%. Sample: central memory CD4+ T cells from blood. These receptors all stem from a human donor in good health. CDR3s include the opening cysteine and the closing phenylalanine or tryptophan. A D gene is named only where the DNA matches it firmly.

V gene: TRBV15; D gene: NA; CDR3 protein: CATSRELSSDTQYF
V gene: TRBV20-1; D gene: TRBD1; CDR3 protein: CSAVQGANSNQPQHF
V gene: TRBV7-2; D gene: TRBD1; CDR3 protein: CASSLWGAGGNTEAFF
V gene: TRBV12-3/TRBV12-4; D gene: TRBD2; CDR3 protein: CASRRGGISSYEQYF
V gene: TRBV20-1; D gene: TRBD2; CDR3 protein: CSVRREGFTGELFF
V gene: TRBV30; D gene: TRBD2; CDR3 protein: CAWSAAGLADPEQFF
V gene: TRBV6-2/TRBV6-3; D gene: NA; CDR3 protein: CASSRTDSPGSQPQHF
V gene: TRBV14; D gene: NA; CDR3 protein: CASSQVTRGYEQFF
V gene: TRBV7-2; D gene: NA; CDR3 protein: CASSLVAEETQYF
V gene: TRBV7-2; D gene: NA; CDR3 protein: CASSLFANYGYTF
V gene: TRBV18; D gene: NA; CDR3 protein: CASSRSNEKLFF
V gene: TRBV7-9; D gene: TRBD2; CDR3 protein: CASSYGGGLYSHHEQYF
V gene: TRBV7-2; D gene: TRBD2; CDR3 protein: CASRVGSGAGTDTQYF
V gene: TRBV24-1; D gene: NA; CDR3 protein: CATSEAALSSYNEQFF
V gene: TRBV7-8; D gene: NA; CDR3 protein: CASSLENARPYNEQFF
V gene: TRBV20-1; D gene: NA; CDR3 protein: CSVGGEQFF
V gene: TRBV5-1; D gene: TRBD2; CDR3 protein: CASSLAGPSGAQYF
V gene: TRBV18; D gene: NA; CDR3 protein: CASSPGANTEAFF
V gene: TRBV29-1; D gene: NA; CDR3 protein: CSVVTALSYNEQFF
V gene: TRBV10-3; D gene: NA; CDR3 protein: CAISDFQTVNTEAFF